The entry that follows covers one T cell receptor (beta chain) sequence. Its antigen remains unidentified. Base qualities are not at hand, and no much larger clone is one base apart. The CDR3 regions of human TCRbeta chains were analyzed by immunosequencing. Regarding the original processing steps: Repertoire TCRs were matched against a reference library of SARS-CoV-2-specific TCRs generated with the MIRA antigen-specificity platform. Breadth was defined as the fraction of unique TCRs that were SARS-CoV-2-associated, and depth was defined as the fraction of total T cells that were SARS-CoV-2-associated. Using the MIRA data, every spike-specific TCR was mapped to the spike region that the TCR reacted to and assigned to either a CD4 or a CD8 class. Log10-transformed breadth and depth values were compared by one-way ANOVA with Sidak's multiple comparisons tests. What TCRdb holds here is the immuneACCESS table cut down to in-frame rearrangements. Part of the clones is not present; checked against another copy, under half of the missing clones reflect an unresolved V gene, and the others are unexplained. The D gene and trimming were derived from the DNA, and the V and J assignments and clone size from that table. For this sample the table gives some 170,000 clones, of which roughly nine tenths were detected only once. 4.4% of the sample goes to the ten largest clones.

These data originate in a study of T cell responses to AZD1222 COVID-19 vaccine (dated by TCRdb to 2020 to 2023). The study in broad terms: A total of 233 trial participants underwent TCR sequencing, of whom roughly 210 had received two doses of AZD1222 and 26 had received two doses of the MenACWY control vaccine. Trial participants were enrolled by age into subgroups of 18-55, 56-69 and 70-plus years, and roughly 150, 30 and 60 TCR-sequenced participants, respectively, were included in these subgroups. The study at large found these results: After two AZD1222 doses, spike-specific TCR breadth and depth were significantly higher than at day 0 and than in MenACWY recipients. CD4 TCRs associated with the vaccine covered the entire spike protein, and the dominant responses were in regions 160-218 and 743-854. No day 14 peak-response samples were available, so repertoires were characterized only after the peak T cell response. Nearly half of unique spike-specific TCRs reportedly recognized epitopes outside regions mutated in the B.1.351 and B.1.1.7 variants. The 56-69-year group was small, and its depth increase did not reach significance, likely because of low power. Participants were mostly white British and included more females than males, and it was suggested by the authors that clonal diversity may have been underestimated. Conclusions about previously exposed vaccinees are limited because only six or seven AZD1222 recipients were SARS-CoV-2 seropositive at baseline.

What the time point label conveys for this sample: baseline before first vaccination. The sample's treatment or condition, from its label and the paper: meningococcal conjugate vaccine given as trial control. The vaccinee samples were drawn from two UK trials, COV001 and COV002, one of which was a single-blind randomized controlled phase 2/3 trial testing AZD1222 (ChAdOx1 nCoV-19) in healthy adults. For TCRbeta chain sequencing, PBMC samples were collected from trial participants at day 0 and at day 28 after the second dose. The CDR3, cysteine through phenylalanine, is 16 amino acids long. The entry retains the CDR3 DNA only, 48 bases that are in frame from base 1. The V end loses 4 bases and the J end loses 1 base, and a stretch of 17 bases separates them. The germline V gene encodes CDR1 SGDLS and CDR2 YYNGEE.

This receptor was identified in an adult in good health. The chain is assembled from TRBV9 and TRBJ1-2; the D gene is perhaps TRBD1, on 6 matching bases. Specimen: peripheral blood, collected on day 0 of MenACWY control vaccination. The CDR3 reads CASSPRGGNLNYGYTF. The DNA sequence is given as TGTGCCAGCAGCCCCCGAGGGGGAAACCTTAACTATGGCTACACCTTC.